These T cell receptor beta chains were read from a single sample in a study of blood T cell repertoires in COVID-19. Measured with immunoSEQ multiplex PCR; TCRdb has only the in-frame clones, and not every one. Counted here are about 250,000 clones, around 88% occurring once; the ten biggest clones make up about 1.3%. Sequencing input: peripheral blood. These receptors were taken from a man older than 75 with acute or convalescent COVID-19. Each CDR3 is given with its conserved first and last residue. Fields, in order: J gene, clone size, CDR3 length, V gene, D gene, CDR3 DNA, CDR3 protein. A D gene is named only where the DNA matches it firmly. Clone sizes are given selectively: once, few, many, or a class where the clone is expanded.

>TRBJ2-5|-|17|TRBV27|TRBD1
TGTGCCAGCAGTGTACAGGGGGCTGGGGGGACAGCCGCGGCCCAGTACTTC
CASSVQGAGGTAAAQYF
>TRBJ2-5|-|17|TRBV4-2|TRBD2
TGTGCCAGCAGCCAAGGGACTAGCGGGGGGGCCAGGGAGACCCAGTACTTC
CASSQGTSGGARETQYF
>TRBJ1-2|few|12|TRBV6-5|TRBD1
TGTGCCAGCAGTTACAGGGGGCGCGGCTACACCTTC
CASSYRGRGYTF
>TRBJ2-1|-|12|TRBV28|-
TGTGCCAGCGACCGGGGCTACAATGAGCAGTTCTTC
CASDRGYNEQFF
>TRBJ1-1|few|13|TRBV12-3/TRBV12-4|-
TGTGCCAGCAGTTTTAGTGGGAACACTGAAGCTTTCTTT
CASSFSGNTEAFF
>TRBJ2-7|-|15|TRBV6-5|TRBD1
TGTGCCAGCAGTTACTCGAGGACAGGGGGCTACGAGCAGTACTTC
CASSYSRTGGYEQYF
>TRBJ2-1|-|15|TRBV5-1|-
TGCGCCAGCATGCAAGCAACAGGGTCGTGGGATGAGCAGTTCTTC
CASMQATGSWDEQFF
>TRBJ2-1|once|13|TRBV4-1|TRBD1
TGCGCCAGCAGCCATGCACAGGGGGATCGGCAGTTCTTC
CASSHAQGDRQFF
>TRBJ1-6|-|15|TRBV13|TRBD1
TGTGCCAGCAGCTTAGGGGGGACAGGACGTTCACCCCTCCACTTT
CASSLGGTGRSPLHF
>TRBJ1-5|-|15|TRBV7-7|-
TGTGCTAGCACCCTACCCTCATATAGCAATCAGCCCCAGCATTTT
CASTLPSYSNQPQHF
>TRBJ1-5|-|12|TRBV28|-
TGTGCCAGCCTCCAGGGGAATCAGCCCCAGCATTTT
CASLQGNQPQHF
>TRBJ2-7|-|15|TRBV18|TRBD1
TGTGCCAGCTCGCCGCGGGACAGGGTTGTGTACGAGCAGTACTTC
CASSPRDRVVYEQYF
>TRBJ2-1|-|14|TRBV7-3|TRBD2
TGTGCCAGCAGCTTGGGCGGGGGGTACAATGAGCAGTTCTTC
CASSLGGGYNEQFF
>TRBJ2-5|-|15|TRBV5-5|TRBD1
TGTGCCAGCGATAACAGGGGTTTGTTGTCAGAGACCCAGTACTTC
CASDNRGLLSETQYF
>TRBJ1-6|-|13|TRBV3-1/TRBV3-2|TRBD1
TGTGCCAGCAGCCAAGTCTCAGGGGGACCCCTCCACTTT
CASSQVSGGPLHF
>TRBJ1-1|-|19|TRBV18|-
TGTGCCAGCTCACCAAAGCCCATGGCTGGGCAGGGGATGAACACTGAAGCTTTCTTT
CASSPKPMAGQGMNTEAFF
>TRBJ1-2|-|15|TRBV4-1|-
TGCGCCAGCAGCCAAGAGGTTTTTATAGGGGATGGCTACACCTTC
CASSQEVFIGDGYTF
>TRBJ1-2|-|15|TRBV5-6|TRBD1
TGTGCCAGCAGAAACGCGGACAGGATGCACTATGGCTACACCTTC
CASRNADRMHYGYTF
>TRBJ1-5|-|15|TRBV6-5|-
TGTGCCAGCAGTTACTCCGGGTATAGCAATCAGCCCCAGCATTTT
CASSYSGYSNQPQHF
>TRBJ2-3|once|14|TRBV7-2|-
TGTGCCAGCAGCTCATACAGGGGCACAGATACGCAGTATTTT
CASSSYRGTDTQYF
>TRBJ1-4|-|14|TRBV19|-
TGTGCCAGTAGTATCCGGGGAACTAATGAAAAACTGTTTTTT
CASSIRGTNEKLFF
>TRBJ1-6|-|14|TRBV3-1/TRBV3-2|-
TGTGCCAGCAGTCGGACAGCCAATAATTCACCCCTCCACTTT
CASSRTANNSPLHF
>TRBJ1-2|-|16|TRBV7-9|TRBD1
TGTGCCAGCAGCTTAGGAATACCGGGACAGGGCTATGGCTACACCTTC
CASSLGIPGQGYGYTF
>TRBJ2-3|-|15|TRBV11-3|TRBD2
TGTGCCAGCAGCTTACTCGGGACTAGCTCGGATACGCAGTATTTT
CASSLLGTSSDTQYF